A single sample gave rise to the 32 T cell receptor beta chains below, sequenced in a study of blood T cell repertoires in COVID-19. The assay was immunoSEQ multiplex PCR, and TCRdb's table has in-frame clones only and misses some. Among approximately 70,000 clones listed, around 90% were seen once. The source material was peripheral blood. All receptors come from a human donor in a cohort sampled during active COVID-19.

As regards this clone: At one end the junction does not follow the germline gene, possibly because of a read error. This chain links TRBV6-5 with TRBJ1-1; D unclear. Germline V CDR1 and CDR2: MNHEY, SVGAGI. This CDR3 region has 11 residues. The CDR3 bases are TGTGCCAGCAGTGACTCCCGGAGCGCTTTCTTT. This codes for CASSDSRSAFF.

This rearrangement joins TRBV19 to TRBJ2-3; 7 bases line up with TRBD2. Germline V gives CDR1 LNHDA, CDR2 SQIVND (reference sequence). The CDR3 is made up of 15 amino acids. Germline trimming cut 6 bases from V and 2 bases from J; bases unmatched to any gene: 8. Here the CDR3 reads CASRRAGEITDTQYF. The CDR3 DNA is TGTGCCAGTAGGCGGGCGGGGGAGATCACAGATACGCAGTATTTT.

The chain carries TRBV2 and TRBJ2-3, with D maybe TRBD1 (5 bases). CDR3 length equals 14 residues. Germline V gene sequence: CDR1 SNHLY, CDR2 FYNNEI. V shed 7 bases and J shed 3 bases, with 14 bases lying between them. The CDR3 is CASNLQGNTDTQYF. CDR3 nucleotide sequence: TGTGCCAGCAATCTCCAGGGAAATACAGATACGCAGTATTTT.

This clone was detected a few times. The chain employs TRBV5-1 and TRBJ2-7; 8 bases agree with TRBD1. V shed 3 bases, J shed 5 bases, and the junction held 7 bases outside the gene matches. The germline V gene encodes CDR1 SGHRS and CDR2 YFSETQ. This CDR3 comprises 14 residues. The CDR3 DNA reads TGCGCCAGCAGCTCCAGAGGACAGGGCGACGAGCAGTACTTC. Encoded protein: CASSSRGQGDEQYF.

This chain links TRBV7-9 with TRBJ2-1; D might be TRBD2 (5 bases). The V and J ends lost 3 bases and 10 bases respectively, with 10 bases between them. The CDR3 totals 12 residues. Germline lookup yields CDR1 SEHNR and CDR2 FQNEAQ (reference sequence). The CDR3 protein is CASSFGIAEQFF. CDR3 bases: TGTGCCAGCAGCTTCGGGATTGCCGAGCAGTTCTTC.

On this clone: Compared with germline, one end of the junction differs, possibly owing to a read error. J is TRBJ1-2 and V is TRBV3-1 (or the pseudogene TRBV3-2); 9 bases fit TRBD1. Germline CDR1 and CDR2: LGHDT and YNNKEL (reference sequence). The CDR3 sequence is 12 residues long. In DNA, the CDR3 is TGTGCCAGCGCAGCGGGACAGGGCCCTGCCAACTTC. Amino acid sequence: CASAAGQGPANF.

The chain combines TRBV5-6 with TRBJ2-5, with 13 bases aligning to TRBD2. There are 18 residues in the CDR3. Germline CDR1 SGHDT, CDR2 YYEEEE. V dropped 5 bases and J dropped 3; count of bases not matched to a gene: 13. The DNA for the CDR3 is TGTGCCAGCAGTTCTCGACTAGCGGGAGGCCACCACAAAGAGACCCAGTACTTC. This translates into CASSSRLAGGHHKETQYF.

The chain links TRBV5-1 to TRBJ2-3; D is uncertain. The CDR3 extends over 16 amino acids. Trimming took 0 bases from V and 1 from J, leaving 12 bases between them. Germline V gene data show CDR1 as SGHRS and CDR2 as YFSETQ. CDR3 amino acids: CASSLVSSPGTDTQYF. The CDR3 DNA is TGCGCCAGCAGCTTGGTTAGTTCCCCGGGCACAGATACGCAGTATTTT.

The rearrangement joins TRBV3-1 (or the pseudogene TRBV3-2) to TRBJ1-5; D is possibly TRBD1 (5 bases). This CDR3 region has 14 residues. Germline lookup yields CDR1 LGHDT and CDR2 YNNKEL (reference sequence). V was trimmed by 4 bases and J by 7 bases, leaving 14 bases between them. DNA of the CDR3: TGTGCCAGCAGCCCCTCGGGGGGAAGACAGCCCCAGCATTTT. This gives the protein CASSPSGGRQPQHF.

CDR3 amino acids: CASSLRGLSYGYTF. CDR3 nucleotide sequence: TGTGCCAGCAGTTTGAGGGGGCTCAGCTATGGCTACACCTTC. The rearrangement joins TRBV28 to TRBJ1-2; 7 positions match TRBD1. The CDR3 spans 14 residues. With 3 bases clipped from V and 4 bases from J, the junction kept 5 bases outside the gene matches. Germline CDR1 MDHEN, CDR2 SYDVKM.

V usage is TRBV12-3 or TRBV12-4 and J usage is TRBJ2-2, with D possibly being TRBD2 (6 bases). V lost 6 bases and J 13 bases, leaving 18 bases between the germline ends. CDR3 size: 13 residues. In nucleotides, the CDR3 is TGTGCCAGCAGCCTGGACTACCTTGGCGGGCTGTTTTTT. It yields the protein CASSLDYLGGLFF.

This clone was detected only a few times. V usage is TRBV2 and J usage is TRBJ1-2; 10 bases agree with TRBD1. Germline-derived CDR1 and CDR2 are SNHLY and FYNNEI. V lost 6 bases to trimming and J lost 4 bases; unmatched junction nucleotides: 5. The CDR3 has 14 residues. The CDR3 sequence: CASRPGTGVYGYTF. Written as DNA, the CDR3 is TGTGCCAGCAGGCCCGGGACAGGGGTCTATGGCTACACCTTC. Based on the CDR3 plus reference TRBV2 and TRBJ1-2, the full variable domain is EPEVTQTPSHQVTQMGQEVILRCVPISNHLYFYWYRQILGQKVEFLVSFYNNEISEKSEIFDDQFSVERPDGSNFTLKIRSTKLEDSAMYFCASRPGTGVYGYTFGSGTRLTVV.

V and J are TRBV19 and TRBJ2-5; 12 bases map to TRBD1. The germline V gene encodes CDR1 LNHDA and CDR2 SQIVND (reference sequence). The J segment lost 5 bases and the V segment lost 5 bases, leaving 9 bases of the junction unmatched. The CDR3 runs 16 residues. CDR3 DNA sequence: TGTGCCAGTAGTTCCACCTGGGACAGGGGGCCTGAGACCCAGTACTTC. This gives the protein CASSSTWDRGPETQYF.

Notes on this clone: One junction end disagrees with the germline gene, perhaps due to a read error. The chain has TRBV3-1 (or the pseudogene TRBV3-2) and TRBJ2-1, with D hard to call. Germline V CDR1 and CDR2: LGHDT, YNNKEL (reference sequence). The CDR3 sequence is 12 residues long. The CDR3 spells CASSQVSNGQFF. The CDR3, as DNA: TGTGCCAGCAGCCAAGTGAGCAATGGGCAGTTCTTC.

The J gene is TRBJ2-5, the V gene TRBV15, with 9 bases that match TRBD1. Germline CDR1 and CDR2: LNHNV and YYDKDF (reference sequence). The junction had 9 bases not matched to a gene; V was cut back by 5 bases and J by 5 bases. The CDR3 contains 15 residues. CDR3 sequence reads: CATSPETGGGETQYF. The CDR3 DNA is TGTGCCACCAGCCCTGAGACAGGGGGTGGGGAGACCCAGTACTTC.

The CDR3 loop is CASSQDWGGGYTF. In nucleotides, the CDR3 is TGCGCCAGCAGCCAAGACTGGGGAGGAGGCTACACCTTC. The V call is TRBV4-1, the J call TRBJ1-2, with D unclear. CDR3 size: 13 residues. Trimming removed 0 bases at V and 8 bases at J, with 10 bases between. Germline V gene data show CDR1 as MGHRA and CDR2 as YSYEKL.

The rearrangement uses TRBV19 and TRBJ1-1; a weak D match, TRBD1 (6 bases). Trimming took off 5 bases at V and 6 bases at J, with 19 bases between the two ends. The germline gives CDR1 LNHDA, CDR2 SQIVND (reference sequence). The CDR3 is 15 residues long. The CDR3 reads CASSLQGPDRPEAFF. The CDR3 DNA follows: TGTGCCAGTAGTTTGCAGGGGCCAGACAGGCCTGAAGCTTTCTTT.

CDR3 protein: CASSLGFRGYTF. In DNA, the CDR3 is TGTGCCAGCAGCTTAGGTTTCCGTGGCTACACCTTC. The chain has TRBV7-9 and TRBJ1-2, with unresolved D. This CDR3 region has 12 residues. Germline V gene sequence: CDR1 SEHNR, CDR2 FQNEAQ (reference sequence). Trimming took off 1 base at V and 7 bases at J, with 7 bases between the two ends.

This clone showed up just a few times. This chain joins TRBV5-4 and TRBJ1-2; D is perhaps TRBD1 (5 bases). The V and J ends lost 6 bases and 3 bases respectively, with 12 bases between them. This CDR3 has 13 amino acids. CDR1 SGHNT and CDR2 YYREEE come from the germline V gene (reference sequence). This chain's CDR3 is CASKTGGDYGYTF. DNA for the CDR3: TGTGCCAGCAAAACAGGAGGGGACTATGGCTACACCTTC.

V is TRBV2 and J is TRBJ1-1; no definite D call. The germline gives CDR1 SNHLY, CDR2 FYNNEI. V lost 7 bases, J lost 0 bases, and 9 bases lay in between. The CDR3 covers 13 residues. This chain's CDR3 is CASTLSMNTEAFF. The CDR3 bases are TGTGCCAGCACCCTCAGTATGAACACTGAAGCTTTCTTT.

This clone was picked up a small number of times. This chain links TRBV7-9 with TRBJ2-1, with TRBD2 matching 9 bases. This CDR3 is built from 16 residues. The J segment lost 4 bases and the V segment lost 1 base, leaving 5 bases of the junction unmatched. Germline values: CDR1 SEHNR, CDR2 FQNEAQ (reference sequence). For the CDR3, the DNA is TGTGCCAGCAGCTTAGTAGCGGGAGCAGCGTACAATGAGCAGTTCTTC. It codes for CASSLVAGAAYNEQFF.

The chain couples TRBV7-9 to TRBJ1-5; weak D call: TRBD1 (5 bases). Trimming stripped 3 bases from V and 9 bases from J, with 12 bases between. Germline V gives CDR1 SEHNR, CDR2 FQNEAQ (reference sequence). The CDR3 has 13 residues. The CDR3 bases are TGTGCCAGCAGCTTTGACAGCAAGGGGCCCCAGCATTTT. Translated, it gives CASSFDSKGPQHF.

The CDR3 loop is CASSTGGWGANVLTF. CDR3 nucleotide sequence: TGTGCCAGCAGCACCGGAGGGTGGGGGGCCAACGTCCTGACTTTC. The chain joins TRBV5-4 to TRBJ2-6; tentatively, D is TRBD2 (6 bases). Germline V gene sequence: CDR1 SGHNT, CDR2 YYREEE (reference sequence). With 4 bases removed from V and 4 bases from J, the gap between germline ends came to 12 bases. CDR3 length equals 15 residues.

V usage is TRBV7-6 and J usage is TRBJ2-5, with a weak D call TRBD2 (6 bases). In germline, CDR1 is SGHVS, CDR2 FNYEAQ. With 3 bases removed from V and 5 bases from J, the gap between germline ends came to 13 bases. This CDR3 region has 14 residues. CDR3 loop: CASSLLIAGETQYF. The CDR3 coding sequence is TGTGCCAGCAGCTTGCTAATCGCGGGGGAGACCCAGTACTTC.

This chain connects TRBV19 to TRBJ1-5, with TRBD1 matching 9 bases. V trimming: 6 bases; J trimming: 7 bases; junction bases outside the gene matches: 13. CDR1 and CDR2 (germline): LNHDA, SQIVND (reference sequence). The CDR3 totals 16 residues. The chain's CDR3 is CASRFSETGGWQPQHF. The CDR3 bases are TGTGCCAGTAGGTTTTCGGAGACAGGGGGTTGGCAGCCCCAGCATTTT.

V gene TRBV5-6 combines with J gene TRBJ2-4; a possible D gene is TRBD1 (5 bases). Germline V CDR1 and CDR2: SGHDT, YYEEEE. The germline V and J ends were trimmed by 1 base and 0 bases, with 20 bases remaining between them. This CDR3 region has 19 residues. The CDR3 sequence is CASSLFGVVGPLAKNIQYF. CDR3 nucleotide sequence: TGTGCCAGCAGCTTGTTTGGGGTGGTGGGGCCCCTAGCCAAAAACATTCAGTACTTC.

The chain links TRBV4-1 to TRBJ2-1; D remains ambiguous. V was clipped by 1 base and J by 14 bases, with 15 bases between them. The CDR3 contains 13 residues. Germline loops: CDR1 MGHRA, CDR2 YSYEKL. This CDR3 reads CASSQVLDPRKFF. CDR3 DNA sequence: TGCGCCAGCAGCCAAGTTTTAGATCCCCGTAAGTTCTTC.

V gene TRBV27 combines with J gene TRBJ2-1; possible D gene TRBD2, 6 bases. The CDR3 sequence is 17 residues long. V dropped 2 bases and J dropped 0 bases, with 14 bases sitting between them. Per germline, CDR1 MNHEY and CDR2 SMNVEV (reference sequence). The CDR3 protein is CASSLGVAGSSYNEQFF. CDR3 sequence (DNA): TGTGCCAGCAGTTTAGGGGTCGCGGGAAGCTCCTACAATGAGCAGTTCTTC.

Only one count was recorded for this clone. The rearrangement joins TRBV6-2 or TRBV6-3 to TRBJ2-7; 10 bases map to TRBD2. Germline V gives CDR1 MNHEY, CDR2 SVGEGT. This CDR3 has 12 residues. Trimming at V came to 5 bases and at J to 6 bases, leaving 1 base not matched to a gene. The CDR3 coding sequence is TGTGCCAGCAGTAGCGGGAGGGTCGAGCAGTACTTC. It translates to CASSSGRVEQYF.

Here the CDR3 DNA reads TGTGCCAGCAGCTTAGCCAGCGGGAGAGTAGATACGCAGTATTTT. It encodes CASSLASGRVDTQYF. This chain connects TRBV11-3 to TRBJ2-3, with 8 positions matching TRBD2. J gave up 5 bases and V 1 base, and 5 bases lay outside the gene matches. The V gene's germline CDR1 is SGHNT and CDR2 YENEEA. The CDR3 has 15 residues.

The chain carries TRBV24-1 and TRBJ1-1, with D unresolved. The CDR3 extends over 12 amino acids. CDR1 and CDR2 from the germline V gene are KGHDR and SFDVKD. V was pared by 5 bases and J by 3 bases, with 6 bases between. The CDR3 nucleotides are TGTGCCACCAGTGCGGAGGACACTGAAGCTTTCTTT. This encodes CATSAEDTEAFF.

The chain links TRBV5-1 to TRBJ2-1, with 9 bases identical to TRBD1. The junction had 7 bases not matched to a gene; V was cut back by 5 bases and J by 1 base. From germline, CDR1 is SGHRS and CDR2 YFSETQ. The CDR3 is 16 amino acids. CDR3 bases: TGCGCCAGCAGTTACCTCGGGACAGGGTCCTACAATGAGCAGTTCTTC. Translated, it gives CASSYLGTGSYNEQFF.